A selection of T cell receptor beta chains follows, all from one sample in a study of blood T cell repertoires in COVID-19. The method was immunoSEQ multiplex PCR; TCRdb's version includes in-frame clones alone and lacks a portion of them. The table shows about 6,000 clones, with roughly 77% occurring only once. The sequencing sample was made of peripheral blood. The receptors originated from a man aged 60 to 75 with acute or convalescent COVID-19. CDR3s include the opening cysteine and the closing phenylalanine or tryptophan. A D gene is named only where the DNA matches it firmly. The size of a clone is reported for some rows only, either as once, few or many, or as a class for expanded clones.

cdr3_length	d_call	clone_size	v_call	j_call	cdr3_aa	cdr3_nt
15	TRBD1	once	TRBV9	TRBJ2-3	CASSVSGTGADTQYF	TGTGCCAGCAGCGTATCCGGGACAGGGGCGGATACGCAGTATTTT
16	TRBD2	NA	TRBV7-6	TRBJ2-3	CASSLDPAGGPDTQYF	TGTGCCAGCAGCTTAGATCCGGCGGGAGGGCCAGATACGCAGTATTTT
16	NA	NA	TRBV7-8	TRBJ2-7	CASSPDRGGGIYEQYF	TGTGCCAGCAGCCCCGACAGGGGAGGGGGGATATACGAGCAGTACTTC
13	NA	NA	TRBV16	TRBJ1-6	CASSQYQNSPLHF	TGTGCCAGCAGCCAATACCAGAATTCACCCCTCCACTTT
15	TRBD1	NA	TRBV9	TRBJ2-1	CASSASGTAYNEQFF	TGTGCCAGCAGCGCCTCCGGGACAGCTTACAATGAGCAGTTCTTC
14	NA	NA	TRBV4-3	TRBJ2-7	CASSQDASSYEQYF	TGCGCCAGCAGCCAAGATGCCAGCTCCTACGAGCAGTACTTC
14	NA	NA	TRBV3-1/TRBV3-2	TRBJ2-3	CASSWSGSSDTQYF	TGTGCCAGCAGCTGGTCTGGGAGCTCAGATACGCAGTATTTT
16	NA	NA	TRBV5-1	TRBJ1-1	CASSTVEGEQRTEAFF	TGCGCCAGCAGCACGGTCGAGGGCGAGCAGAGGACTGAAGCTTTCTTT
16	NA	NA	TRBV9	TRBJ1-2	CASSAIMGRGNYGYTF	TGTGCCAGCAGCGCAATAATGGGCAGGGGCAACTATGGCTACACCTTC
15	NA	NA	TRBV9	TRBJ2-3	CASSVESGSTDTQYF	TGTGCCAGCAGCGTAGAGAGCGGGAGCACAGATACGCAGTATTTT
14	NA	NA	TRBV5-5	TRBJ2-3	CASSLEWGADTQYF	TGTGCCAGCAGCTTGGAGTGGGGGGCAGATACGCAGTATTTT
15	NA	NA	TRBV4-3	TRBJ2-1	CASSQEFGQYNEQFF	TGCGCCAGCAGCCAAGAATTTGGGCAGTACAATGAGCAGTTCTTC
15	NA	NA	TRBV4-3	TRBJ1-2	CASSQDWGQGVGYTF	TGCGCCAGCAGCCAAGACTGGGGTCAGGGTGTTGGCTACACCTTC
13	NA	NA	TRBV6-5	TRBJ2-7	CASGKRGDYEQYF	TGTGCCAGCGGCAAAAGGGGCGACTACGAGCAGTACTTC